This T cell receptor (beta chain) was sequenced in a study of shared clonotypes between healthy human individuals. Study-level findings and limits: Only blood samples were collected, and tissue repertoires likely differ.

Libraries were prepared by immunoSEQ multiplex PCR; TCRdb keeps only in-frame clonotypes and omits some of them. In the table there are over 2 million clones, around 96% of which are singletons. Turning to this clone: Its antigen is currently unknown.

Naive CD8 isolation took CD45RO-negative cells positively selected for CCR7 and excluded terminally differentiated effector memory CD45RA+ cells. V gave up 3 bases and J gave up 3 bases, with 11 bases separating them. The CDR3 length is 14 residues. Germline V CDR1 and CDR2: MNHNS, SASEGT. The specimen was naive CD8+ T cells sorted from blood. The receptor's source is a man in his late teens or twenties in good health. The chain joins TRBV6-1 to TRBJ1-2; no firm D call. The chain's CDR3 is CASSEPDTYYGYTF. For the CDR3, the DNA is TGTGCCAGCAGTGAGCCCGACACCTACTATGGCTACACCTTC.